The clone carrying this TCR beta chain has a count of ten or more. Its antigen is not identified. The data derive from a study of T cells after yellow fever vaccination. Study overall: With SMART-Seq v4 Ultra Low Input, the fractions containing low cell numbers were prepared. Overall study findings and caveats: Highly abundant clonotypes carried over from the bulk population could end up in FACS-sorted repertoires as contaminants.

The CDR3 has 16 residues. Germline V gives CDR1 DFQATT, CDR2 SNEGSKA (reference sequence). V lost 0 bases to trimming and J lost 8 bases, with 19 bases between them. In TCRdb, the 5' RACE reads were re-called with MiXCR into one record per CDR3 protein. The repertoire includes some 250,000 distinct CDR3 sequences, roughly 7.2% of them detected once, and approximately 0.85% sits in the top ten. The clonotype was recovered from a man aged 25-40 years who received the YFV17D yellow fever vaccine. Specimen: CD4+ T cells sorted from PBMCs, collected 15 days after the yellow fever booster vaccination. The chain joins TRBV20-1 to TRBJ2-2; D is possibly TRBD2 (5 bases). CDR3 sequence (DNA): TGCAGTGCTAGAGAAGCGCTTGCGGGTTATGCGGGGGAGCTGTTTTTT. Translating gives CSAREALAGYAGELFF.